This T cell receptor beta chain was sequenced for a study of CD4+ T cells in melanoma. Study-level results: A reported correlation linked neoantigen-specific CD4+ T cells to CD8+, macrophage and B cell function. In melanoma, neoantigen-specific CD4+ T cells reportedly differed in differentiation state.

About this clone: Its antigen is not known.

Sequenced by immunoSEQ multiplex PCR; TCRdb stores in-frame clones only, minus some. The sample has fewer than 20,000 clones, about four fifths seen once. The CDR3 contains 14 residues. Unmatched junction bases numbered 3, after V lost 3 bases and J lost 5 bases. CDR1 and CDR2 (germline): SNHLY, FYNNEI. Sequenced input: cells from a culture (not recorded whether cultured in vitro). The rearrangement joins TRBV2 to TRBJ1-1; the match to TRBD1 covers 10 bases. The TCR was taken from a human donor with melanoma. This chain's CDR3 is CASSDRDRGTEAFF. The CDR3 DNA reads TGTGCCAGCAGTGATAGGGACAGGGGTACTGAAGCTTTCTTT.